The present entry profiles one T cell receptor (beta chain) with its context. With random hexamers, reverse transcription was performed on about 0.5 to 1 ug of RNA. Amplification of TCR beta CDR3 across 54 Vbeta and 13 Jbeta was performed with immunoSEQ multiplex PCR. One entry per CDR3 protein results from TCRdb running MiXCR on the immunoSEQ multiplex PCR reads. The sample has some 150,000 distinct CDR3 sequences; about 94% are singletons. The data derive from a study of CD8 T cells in Susac syndrome. V lost 5 bases, J lost 8 bases, and 7 bases lay in between. Germline-derived CDR1 and CDR2 are SEHNR and FQNEAQ (reference sequence). The CDR3 length is 12 residues. Sequencing of TCR beta was performed on blood CD8+ T cells and on blood CD4+ T cells. Those who served as multiple sclerosis controls were treatment-naive patients with stable or active relapsing-remitting disease. Both CD4+ and CD8+ T cells were negatively isolated, and TEMRA cells underwent FACS enrichment.

This rearrangement joins TRBV7-9 to TRBJ1-6; the D is unclear. The TCR was taken from a human donor with multiple sclerosis. Sequencing was carried out using CD8+ T cells from PBMCs. As DNA, the CDR3 is TGTGCCAGCAGCCCCGGGGATTCACCCCTCCACTTT. This encodes CASSPGDSPLHF.